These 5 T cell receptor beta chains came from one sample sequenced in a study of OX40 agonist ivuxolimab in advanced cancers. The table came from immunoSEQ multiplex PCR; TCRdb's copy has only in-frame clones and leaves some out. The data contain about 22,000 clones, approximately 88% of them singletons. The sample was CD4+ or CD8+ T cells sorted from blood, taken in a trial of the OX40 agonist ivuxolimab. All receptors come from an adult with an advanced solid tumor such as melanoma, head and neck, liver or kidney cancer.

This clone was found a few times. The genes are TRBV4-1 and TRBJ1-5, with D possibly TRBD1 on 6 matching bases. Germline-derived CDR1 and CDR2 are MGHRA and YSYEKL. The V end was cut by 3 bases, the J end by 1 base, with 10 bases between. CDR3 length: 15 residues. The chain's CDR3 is CASSHVGTSNQPQHF. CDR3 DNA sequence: TGCGCCAGCAGCCACGTAGGGACAAGCAATCAGCCCCAGCATTTT.

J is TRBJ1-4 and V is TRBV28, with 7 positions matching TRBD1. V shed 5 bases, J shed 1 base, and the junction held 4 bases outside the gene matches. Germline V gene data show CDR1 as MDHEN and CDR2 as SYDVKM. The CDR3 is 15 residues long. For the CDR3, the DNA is TGTGCCAGCAGTCCCGGGGACAGAACTAATGAAAAACTGTTTTTT. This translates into CASSPGDRTNEKLFF.

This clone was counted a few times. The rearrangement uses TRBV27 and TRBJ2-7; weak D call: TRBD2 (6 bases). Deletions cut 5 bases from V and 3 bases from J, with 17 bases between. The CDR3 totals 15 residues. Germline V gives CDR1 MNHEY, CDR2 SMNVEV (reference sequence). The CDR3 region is CASSVFGGPNYEQYF. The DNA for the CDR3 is TGTGCCAGCAGTGTGTTCGGAGGGCCTAACTACGAGCAGTACTTC.

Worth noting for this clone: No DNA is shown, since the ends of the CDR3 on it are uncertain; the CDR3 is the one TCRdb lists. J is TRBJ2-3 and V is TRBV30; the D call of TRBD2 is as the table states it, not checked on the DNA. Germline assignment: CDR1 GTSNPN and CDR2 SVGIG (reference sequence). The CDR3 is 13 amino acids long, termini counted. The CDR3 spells CAWGSGAGAGEYF.

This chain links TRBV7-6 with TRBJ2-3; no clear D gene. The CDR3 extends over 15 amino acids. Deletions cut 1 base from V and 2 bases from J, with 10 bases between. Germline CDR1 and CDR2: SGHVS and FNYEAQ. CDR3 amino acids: CASSLESDLTDTQYF. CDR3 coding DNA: TGTGCCAGCAGCTTAGAGAGTGATCTCACAGATACGCAGTATTTT.